This section outlines one TCR beta chain sequence together with its context. Its antigen remains unknown. Treatment of the sample: roughly 20 received Ad26.COV2.S at low or high dose, single or two shots; 5 received placebo; per-sample allocation not given. Specimen acquisition occurred on day 63 following the initial vaccine or placebo injection. This vaccine is an Ad26 vector that expresses the Wuhan-strain SARS-CoV-2 spike. These data belong to a study of Ad26.COV2.S vaccination and SARS-CoV-2 variants. Background on the study: Donor was in the COV1001 Ad26.COV2.S trial arm.

Study findings and constraints: Using TCR breadth and depth analyses may have led to underestimated total T cell responses.

Sequenced by immunoSEQ multiplex PCR; TCRdb stores in-frame clones only, minus some. This table holds around 300,000 clones, 80% to 90% found once. V shed 6 bases and J 7 bases; nucleotides not matched to a gene: 9. This CDR3 comprises 15 residues. Germline V gene data show CDR1 as MNHNS and CDR2 as SASEGT. The gene calls are TRBV6-1 and TRBJ1-5, with 10 bases identical to TRBD1. The specimen was peripheral blood, collected in a trial of Ad26.COV2.S vaccine versus placebo. The clonotype comes from a person aged 18 to 59 who received the Ad26.COV2.S COVID-19 vaccine or a placebo. CDR3 DNA sequence: TGTGCCAGCAGCCTACAGACAGGGGGCGGACAGCCCCAGCATTTT. Translating it yields CASSLQTGGGQPQHF.